This TCR beta chain derives from a study of cytomegalovirus exposure and HLA in healthy donors. Regarding the study as a whole: Roughly uniform sequencing depth across donors was assumed, possibly incorrectly.

The primer mix had 60 Vbeta and 13 Jbeta primers. Measured with immunoSEQ multiplex PCR; TCRdb has only the in-frame clones, and not every one. This table holds some 48,000 clones. Germline CDR1 reads MNHNY; CDR2 reads SVGAGI (reference sequence). V was shortened by 7 bases and J by 1 base, with 13 bases between the two germline ends. This CDR3 comprises 14 residues. Regarding this clone: Its antigen is undetermined.

The donors gave bone marrow, and they were healthy. V is TRBV6-6 and J is TRBJ1-1; a weak D match, TRBD1 (5 bases). The sample consisted of PBMCs. The sequence derives from a woman aged 35 to 49 in good health and CMV-seronegative. In DNA, the CDR3 is TGTGCCAGCAACAATCCCGACAGGAACACTGAAGCTTTCTTT. It encodes CASNNPDRNTEAFF.